These 2 T cell receptor beta chains were sequenced from one sample in a study of cytomegalovirus exposure and HLA in healthy donors. Amplification used 60 Vbeta primers and 13 Jbeta primers. Libraries were prepared by immunoSEQ multiplex PCR; TCRdb keeps only in-frame clonotypes and omits some of them. Found here are fewer than 250,000 clones, approximately 80% of them singletons; the top ten hold 3.5% to 4%. Sequencing used PBMCs. The receptor set was obtained from a male donor in good health and CMV-seronegative.

This clone was observed a few times. V gene TRBV6-1 combines with J gene TRBJ2-3, with D perhaps TRBD1 (5 bases). The germline V gene has CDR1 MNHNS and CDR2 SASEGT. This CDR3 is 13 amino acids long. V lost 0 bases to trimming and J lost 10 bases, with 11 bases between them. Written as DNA, the CDR3 is TGTGCCAGCAGTGAAGCTCCCAGCAGGGCGCAGTATTTT. This codes for CASSEAPSRAQYF.

The chain links TRBV6-5 to TRBJ1-1; D unclear. Per the germline V gene, CDR1 is MNHEY and CDR2 is SVGAGI. V gave up 6 bases and J gave up 7 bases, with 15 bases separating them. This CDR3 contains 13 residues. Written as DNA, the CDR3 is TGTGCCAGCAGGGAAACTGAGGGCCTTGAAGCTTTCTTT. Encoded protein: CASRETEGLEAFF.